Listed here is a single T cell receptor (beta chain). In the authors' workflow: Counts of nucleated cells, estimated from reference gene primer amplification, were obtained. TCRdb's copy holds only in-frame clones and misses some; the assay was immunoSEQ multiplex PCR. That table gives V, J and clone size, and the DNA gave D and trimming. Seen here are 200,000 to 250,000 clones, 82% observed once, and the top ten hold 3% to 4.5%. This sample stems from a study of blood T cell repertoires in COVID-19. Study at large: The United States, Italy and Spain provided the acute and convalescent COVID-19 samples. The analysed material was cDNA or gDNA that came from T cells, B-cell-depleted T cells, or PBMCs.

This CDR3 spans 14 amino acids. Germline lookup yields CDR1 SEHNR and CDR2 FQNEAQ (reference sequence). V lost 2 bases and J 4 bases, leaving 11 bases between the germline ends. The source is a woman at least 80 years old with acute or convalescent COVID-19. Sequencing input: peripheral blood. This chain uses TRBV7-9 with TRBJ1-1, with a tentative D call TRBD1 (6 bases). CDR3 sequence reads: CASSLPGAPTEAFF. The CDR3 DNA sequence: TGTGCCAGCAGCTTACCAGGGGCCCCCACTGAAGCTTTCTTT.